The T cell receptor beta chain described here comes from a study of tumor and adjacent non-tumor tissue in lung cancer. Of note for this clonotype: The antigen is undetermined. One end of the junction varies from germline; a read error may be responsible.

CDR1 is SGHNT and CDR2 is YYREEE in the germline V gene (reference sequence). The CDR3 runs 19 residues. Overall study findings and caveats: Compared with tumor, normal lung showed significantly lower TCR diversity.

A modified ARM-PCR protocol with three rounds of nested PCR amplified TCRbeta. In TCRdb, the multiplex PCR reads were re-called with MiXCR into one record per CDR3 protein. The profile covers around 80,000 distinct CDR3 sequences, with over 65% appearing a single time and around 38% taken by the ten largest. RNA was extracted from bulk tissue without any cell sorting. This non-tumor lung sample came from over 3 cm beyond the tumor edge. Chemotherapy-naive patients with new lung cancer underwent thoracic surgery in China, August–late 2014. V gene TRBV5-4 combines with J gene TRBJ2-1; 11 bases are a match to TRBD2. The receptor's source is a man aged 65 to 85 with non-small cell lung cancer. Input material: distant non-tumor lung tissue. CDR3 in amino acids: CAGSLAGSTSGGSHNEQFF. The CDR3 nucleotides read TGTGCCGGCAGCTTGGCCGGGAGTACTAGCGGGGGCTCCCACAATGAGCAGTTCTTC.